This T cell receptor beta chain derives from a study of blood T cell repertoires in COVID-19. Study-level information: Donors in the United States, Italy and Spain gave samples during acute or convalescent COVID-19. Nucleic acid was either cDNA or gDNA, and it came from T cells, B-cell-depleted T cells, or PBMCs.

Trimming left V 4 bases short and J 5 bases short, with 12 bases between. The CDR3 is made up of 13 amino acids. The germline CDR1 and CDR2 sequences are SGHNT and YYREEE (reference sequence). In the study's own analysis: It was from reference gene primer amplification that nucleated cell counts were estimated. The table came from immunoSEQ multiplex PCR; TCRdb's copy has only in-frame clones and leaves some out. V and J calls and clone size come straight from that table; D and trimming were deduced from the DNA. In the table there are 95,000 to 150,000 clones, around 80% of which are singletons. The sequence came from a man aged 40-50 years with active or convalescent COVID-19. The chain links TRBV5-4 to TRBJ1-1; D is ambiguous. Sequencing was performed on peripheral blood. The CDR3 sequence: CASSPLQRTEAFF. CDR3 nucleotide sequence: TGTGCCAGCAGCCCCCTTCAGCGGACTGAAGCTTTCTTT.